This T cell receptor beta chain was captured by sequencing in a study of control samples from healthy donors and cancer patients. In this sample, this clone turned up once. The CDR3 is 17 amino acids. CDR1 and CDR2 (germline): SGHTA, FQGNSA. Trimming pared 2 bases from V and 3 bases from J, leaving 17 bases between. TCRdb's copy holds only in-frame clones and misses some; the assay was immunoSEQ multiplex PCR. The sample includes 150,000 to 200,000 clones, approximately 96% of them seen just once. The sequenced material came from blood. This rearrangement joins TRBV7-2 to TRBJ1-3; the D gene is possibly TRBD1 (6 bases). The receptor was isolated from a woman aged 40 to 50 in good health. The CDR3 DNA follows: TGTGCCAGCAGCTTAACTTTTCGGACAGAGGGTGGAAACACCATATATTTT. The encoded protein is CASSLTFRTEGGNTIYF.